These 13 T cell receptor beta chains were all obtained from the same sample, sequenced in a study of T cell responses to AZD1222 COVID-19 vaccine. TCRdb's copy holds only in-frame clones and misses some; the assay was immunoSEQ multiplex PCR. The sample holds roughly 120,000 clones, about 90% seen once. This specimen was peripheral blood, taken on day 0 of AZD1222 vaccination. These receptors were taken from an adult in good health.

The gene calls are TRBV5-1 and TRBJ2-2, with TRBD2 matching over 13 bases. Germline V gives CDR1 SGHRS, CDR2 YFSETQ. V gave up 6 bases and J gave up 7 bases; unmatched junction bases: 6. CDR3 length equals 15 residues. The CDR3 sequence is CASKGLAGEGGELFF. CDR3 nucleotides: TGCGCCAGCAAAGGACTAGCGGGAGAGGGCGGGGAGCTGTTTTTT.

The chain carries TRBV11-3 and TRBJ1-5; perhaps TRBD1 as D (5 bases). The CDR3 loop spans 14 amino acids. Germline V CDR1 and CDR2: SGHNT, YENEEA. Between the trimmed V and J ends, which lost 1 base and 3 bases, there was a span of 7 bases. CDR3 loop: CASSLGQTNQPQHF. CDR3 DNA sequence: TGTGCCAGCAGCTTAGGACAGACCAATCAGCCCCAGCATTTT. Full variable domain (remainder filled in from reference TRBV11-3 and TRBJ1-5): EAGVVQSPRYKIIEKKQPVAFWCNPISGHNTLYWYLQNLGQGPELLIRYENEEAVDDSQLPKDRFSAERLKGVDSTLKIQPAELGDSAVYLCASSLGQTNQPQHFGDGTRLSIL.

The CDR3 sequence is CASSLGPGDYSSYNEQFF. CDR3 sequence (DNA): TGTGCCAGCAGTTTGGGGCCCGGGGACTACAGCTCCTACAATGAGCAGTTCTTC. The V call is TRBV28, the J call TRBJ2-1; TRBD2 matches at 7 bases. CDR3 length: 18 residues. J was trimmed by 0 bases and V by 3 bases; bases with no gene match: 11. The germline V gene encodes CDR1 MDHEN and CDR2 SYDVKM.

V usage is TRBV19 and J usage is TRBJ2-7; TRBD1 aligns across 7 bases. Germline-derived CDR1 and CDR2 are LNHDA and SQIVND (reference sequence). CDR3 length: 15 amino acids. J lost 0 bases, V lost 4 bases, and 6 bases had no gene match. This chain's CDR3 is CASSSTGAPSYEQYF. The CDR3 nucleotides read TGTGCCAGTAGTAGCACAGGGGCCCCCTCCTACGAGCAGTACTTC.

The chain links TRBV27 to TRBJ2-3, with 8 bases aligning to TRBD2. The CDR3 extends over 15 amino acids. Looked up from germline, CDR1 is MNHEY and CDR2 is SMNVEV (reference sequence). The ends lost 0 bases at V and 6 bases at J; junction bases unmatched: 5. The CDR3 is CASSLSMASGDTQYF. CDR3 bases: TGTGCCAGCAGTTTATCGATGGCTAGCGGGGATACGCAGTATTTT.

The rearrangement uses TRBV6-5 and TRBJ1-1; D call uncertain. CDR3 length: 14 amino acids. V dropped 5 bases and J dropped 5 bases, with 15 bases sitting between them. In germline, CDR1 is MNHEY, CDR2 SVGAGI. The chain's CDR3 is CASSIGGPRTEAFF. The CDR3 coding sequence is TGTGCCAGCAGTATAGGCGGCCCAAGGACTGAAGCTTTCTTT.

This clone occurred once. The CDR3 is CASSQDRDRSYGYTF. The CDR3 DNA reads as TGCGCCAGCAGCCAAGACCGGGACAGAAGCTATGGCTACACCTTC. The gene calls are TRBV4-1 and TRBJ1-2; TRBD1 aligns across 7 bases. Germline-derived CDR1 and CDR2 are MGHRA and YSYEKL. The CDR3 totals 15 residues. After removal of 0 bases from V and 4 bases from J, the junction contained 5 bases not matched to a gene.

The chain employs TRBV20-1 and TRBJ1-2; the match to TRBD1 covers 7 bases. Per the germline V gene, CDR1 is DFQATT and CDR2 is SNEGSKA (reference sequence). This CDR3 is 11 amino acids long. The trim removed 5 bases at V and 8 bases at J, leaving 5 bases unmatched. The CDR3 DNA sequence: TGCAGTGCTGACAGGGATTCGGGCTACACCTTC. This encodes CSADRDSGYTF.

The CDR3 DNA is TGTGCCAGCAGTCAAGACAGGGTTCGAACTGAAGCTTTCTTT. It yields the protein CASSQDRVRTEAFF. This sequence joins TRBV27 and TRBJ1-1, with TRBD1 matching over 7 bases. V shed 5 bases, J shed 5 bases, and the junction held 8 bases outside the gene matches. CDR3 length: 14 amino acids. Germline loops: CDR1 MNHEY, CDR2 SMNVEV (reference sequence).

In its sample, this clone was seen a few times. V is TRBV10-3 and J is TRBJ2-7; 15 positions agree with TRBD2. Unmatched junction bases numbered 7, after V lost 7 bases and J lost 3 bases. This CDR3 comprises 16 residues. CDR1 ENHRY and CDR2 SYGVKD come from the germline V gene. Here the CDR3 DNA reads TGTGCCATCACCACGGGACTAGCGGGGGGTAACTACGAGCAGTACTTC. Amino acids: CAITTGLAGGNYEQYF.

The J gene is TRBJ1-4, the V gene TRBV2; 7 positions match TRBD1. V shed 4 bases and J 8 bases; nucleotides not matched to a gene: 7. Germline V lookup: CDR1 SNHLY, CDR2 FYNNEI. This CDR3 spans 14 amino acids. The CDR3 sequence is CASSGGRGNEKLFF. CDR3 in DNA: TGTGCCAGCAGTGGAGGCAGGGGGAACGAAAAACTGTTTTTT.

This clone was observed a handful of times. The gene calls are TRBV30 and TRBJ2-7, with 8 bases aligning to TRBD1. The length of the CDR3 is 13 residues. V lost 7 bases to trimming and J lost 5 bases; unmatched junction nucleotides: 10. Per the germline V gene, CDR1 is GTSNPN and CDR2 is SVGIG (reference sequence). This CDR3 reads CASVFRGPNEQYF. In nucleotides, the CDR3 is TGTGCCTCGGTTTTCAGGGGGCCGAACGAGCAGTACTTC.

The table lists this clone with a count of one. The CDR3 loop is CASSPTWRTGSGHTEAFF. The DNA for the CDR3 is TGTGCCAGCAGCCCAACTTGGAGGACAGGCTCAGGGCACACTGAAGCTTTCTTT. The gene calls are TRBV3-1 (or the pseudogene TRBV3-2) and TRBJ1-1; 7 bases are a match to TRBD1. In germline, CDR1 is LGHDT, CDR2 YNNKEL (reference sequence). After removal of 4 bases from V and 3 bases from J, the junction contained 17 bases not matched to a gene. The CDR3 has 18 amino acids.